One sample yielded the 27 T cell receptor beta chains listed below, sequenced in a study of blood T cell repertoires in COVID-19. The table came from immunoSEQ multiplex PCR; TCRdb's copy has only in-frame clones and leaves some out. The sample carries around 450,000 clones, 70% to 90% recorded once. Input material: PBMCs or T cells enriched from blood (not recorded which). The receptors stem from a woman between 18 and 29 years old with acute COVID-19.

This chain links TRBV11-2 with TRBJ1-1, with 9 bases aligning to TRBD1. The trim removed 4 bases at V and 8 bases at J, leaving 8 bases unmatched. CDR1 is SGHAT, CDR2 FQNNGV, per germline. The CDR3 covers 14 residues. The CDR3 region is CASSWGTGTFEAFF. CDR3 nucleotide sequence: TGTGCCAGCAGCTGGGGGACAGGGACCTTCGAAGCTTTCTTT.

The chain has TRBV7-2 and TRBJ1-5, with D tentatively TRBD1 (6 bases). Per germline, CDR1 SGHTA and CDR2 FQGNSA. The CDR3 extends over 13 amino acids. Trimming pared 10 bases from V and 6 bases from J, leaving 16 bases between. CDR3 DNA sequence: TGTGCCATCGCGGGGGGGCCAGGTCAGCCCCAGCATTTT. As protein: CAIAGGPGQPQHF. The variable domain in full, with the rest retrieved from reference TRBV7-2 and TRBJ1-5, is GAGVSQSPSNKVTEKGKDVELRCDPISGHTALYWYRQSLGQGLEFLIYFQGNSAPDKSGLPSDRFSAERTGGSVSTLTIQRTQQEDSAVYLCAIAGGPGQPQHFGDGTRLSIL.

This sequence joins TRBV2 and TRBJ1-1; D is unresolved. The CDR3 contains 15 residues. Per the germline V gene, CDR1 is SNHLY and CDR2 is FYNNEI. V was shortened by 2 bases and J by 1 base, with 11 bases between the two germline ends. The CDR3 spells CASSERWAANTEAFF. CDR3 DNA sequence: TGTGCCAGCAGTGAAAGGTGGGCAGCGAACACTGAAGCTTTCTTT.

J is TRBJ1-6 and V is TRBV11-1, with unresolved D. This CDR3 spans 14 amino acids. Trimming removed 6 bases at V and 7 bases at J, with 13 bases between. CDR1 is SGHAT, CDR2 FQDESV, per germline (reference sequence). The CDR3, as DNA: TGTGCCAGCAGAGCGGGATCCCCAAATTCACCCCTCCACTTT. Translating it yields CASRAGSPNSPLHF.

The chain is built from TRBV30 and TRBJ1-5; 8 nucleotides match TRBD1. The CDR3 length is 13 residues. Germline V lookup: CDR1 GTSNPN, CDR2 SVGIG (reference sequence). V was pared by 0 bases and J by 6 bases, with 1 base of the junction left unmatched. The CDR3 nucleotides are TGTGCCTGGAGTGTTGGGACAGGTCAGCCCCAGCATTTT. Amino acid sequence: CAWSVGTGQPQHF.

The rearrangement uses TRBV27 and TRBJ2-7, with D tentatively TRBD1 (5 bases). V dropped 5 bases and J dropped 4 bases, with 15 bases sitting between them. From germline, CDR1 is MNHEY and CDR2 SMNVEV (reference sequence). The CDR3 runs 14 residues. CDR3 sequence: CASSIQGPRYEQYF. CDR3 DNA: TGTGCCAGCAGTATTCAGGGCCCGCGGTACGAGCAGTACTTC.

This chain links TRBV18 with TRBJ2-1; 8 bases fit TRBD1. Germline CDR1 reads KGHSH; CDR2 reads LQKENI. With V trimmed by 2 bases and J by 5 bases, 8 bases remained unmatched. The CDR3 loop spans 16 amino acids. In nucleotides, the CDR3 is TGTGCCAGCTCACCAAACAGGGGGGCGGATAACAATGAGCAGTTCTTC. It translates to CASSPNRGADNNEQFF.

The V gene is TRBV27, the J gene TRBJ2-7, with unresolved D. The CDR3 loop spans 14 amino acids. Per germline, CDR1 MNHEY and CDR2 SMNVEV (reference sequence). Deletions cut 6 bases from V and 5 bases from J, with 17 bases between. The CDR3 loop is CASSYPPTFNEQYF. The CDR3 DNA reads TGTGCCAGCAGCTACCCTCCAACGTTTAACGAGCAGTACTTC.

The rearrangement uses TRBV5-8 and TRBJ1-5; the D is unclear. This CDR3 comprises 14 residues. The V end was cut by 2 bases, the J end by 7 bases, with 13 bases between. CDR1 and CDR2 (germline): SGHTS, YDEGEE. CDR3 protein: CASSFGSIGQPQHF. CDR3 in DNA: TGTGCCAGCAGCTTCGGATCTATCGGGCAGCCCCAGCATTTT.

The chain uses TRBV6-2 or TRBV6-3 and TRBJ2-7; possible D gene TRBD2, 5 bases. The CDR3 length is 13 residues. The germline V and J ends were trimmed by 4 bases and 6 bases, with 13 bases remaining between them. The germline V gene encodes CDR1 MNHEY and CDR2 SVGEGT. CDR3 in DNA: TGTGCCAGCAGTTTATTTGGGAGAGGCGAGCAGTACTTC. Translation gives CASSLFGRGEQYF.

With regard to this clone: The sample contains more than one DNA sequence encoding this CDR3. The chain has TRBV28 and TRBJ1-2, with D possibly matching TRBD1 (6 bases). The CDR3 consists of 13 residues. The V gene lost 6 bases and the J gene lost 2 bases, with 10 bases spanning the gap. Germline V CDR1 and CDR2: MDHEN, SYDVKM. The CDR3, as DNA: TGTGCCAGCAGACTGACAGGAAACTATGGCTACACCTTC. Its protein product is CASRLTGNYGYTF.

The CDR3 DNA reads TGTGCCAGCAGCTTCTTGGCAGGGTCGGACGAGCAGTACTTC. Protein sequence: CASSFLAGSDEQYF. The chain links TRBV7-9 to TRBJ2-7, with a possible D match to TRBD1 (5 bases). Germline CDR1 and CDR2: SEHNR and FQNEAQ (reference sequence). V lost 3 bases, J lost 5 bases, and 14 bases lay in between. This CDR3 contains 14 residues.

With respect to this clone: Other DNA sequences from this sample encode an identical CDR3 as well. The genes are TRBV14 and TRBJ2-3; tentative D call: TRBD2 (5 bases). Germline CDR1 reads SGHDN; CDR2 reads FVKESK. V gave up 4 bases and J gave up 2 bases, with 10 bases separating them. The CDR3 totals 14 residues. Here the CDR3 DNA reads TGTGCCAGCAGCCGGTGGGGAGACACAGATACGCAGTATTTT. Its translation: CASSRWGDTDTQYF.

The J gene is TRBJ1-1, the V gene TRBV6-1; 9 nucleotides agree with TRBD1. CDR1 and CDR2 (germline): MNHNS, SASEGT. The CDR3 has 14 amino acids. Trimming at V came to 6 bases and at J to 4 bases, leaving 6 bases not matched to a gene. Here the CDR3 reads CASREQGAVTEAFF. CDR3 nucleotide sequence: TGTGCCAGCAGGGAACAGGGGGCGGTCACTGAAGCTTTCTTT.

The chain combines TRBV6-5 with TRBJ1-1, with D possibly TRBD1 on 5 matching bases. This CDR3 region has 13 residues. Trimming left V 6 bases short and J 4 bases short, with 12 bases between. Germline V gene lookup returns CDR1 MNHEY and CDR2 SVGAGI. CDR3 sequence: CASRAGMGTEAFF. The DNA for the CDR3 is TGTGCCAGCAGGGCAGGGATGGGCACTGAAGCTTTCTTT.

DNA of the CDR3: TGTGCCAGCAGCTTGGTGGGCAGGTCCCATAACTATGGCTACACCTTC. This gives the protein CASSLVGRSHNYGYTF. The chain uses TRBV5-4 and TRBJ1-2; D not resolved. Germline V lookup: CDR1 SGHNT, CDR2 YYREEE (reference sequence). V shed 0 bases and J shed 1 base, with 13 bases lying between them. The CDR3 covers 16 residues.

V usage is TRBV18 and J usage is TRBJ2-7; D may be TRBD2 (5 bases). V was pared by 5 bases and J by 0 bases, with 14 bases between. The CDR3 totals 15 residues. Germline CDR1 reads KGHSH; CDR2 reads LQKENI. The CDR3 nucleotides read TGTGCCAGCTCATCGAGTCGGGGTAGCTCCTACGAGCAGTACTTC. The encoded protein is CASSSSRGSSYEQYF.

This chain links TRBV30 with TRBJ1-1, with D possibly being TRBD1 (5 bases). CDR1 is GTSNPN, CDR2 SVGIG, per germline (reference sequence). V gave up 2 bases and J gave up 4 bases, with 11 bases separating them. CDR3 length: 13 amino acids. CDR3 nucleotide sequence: TGTGCCTGGAGTACGGGGGTGCCCACTGAAGCTTTCTTT. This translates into CAWSTGVPTEAFF.

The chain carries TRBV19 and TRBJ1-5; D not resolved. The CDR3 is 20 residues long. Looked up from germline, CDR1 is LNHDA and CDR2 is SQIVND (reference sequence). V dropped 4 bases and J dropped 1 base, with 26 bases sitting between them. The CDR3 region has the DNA TGTGCCAGTAGTAGACAATCCGGGAAAATCCTCAAGAAGAGCAATCAGCCCCAGCATTTT. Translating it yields CASSRQSGKILKKSNQPQHF. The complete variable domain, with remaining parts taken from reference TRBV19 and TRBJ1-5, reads DGGITQSPKYLFRKEGQNVTLSCEQNLNHDAMYWYRQDPGQGLRLIYYSQIVNDFQKGDIAEGYSVSREKKESFPLTVTSAQKNPTAFYLCASSRQSGKILKKSNQPQHFGDGTRLSIL.

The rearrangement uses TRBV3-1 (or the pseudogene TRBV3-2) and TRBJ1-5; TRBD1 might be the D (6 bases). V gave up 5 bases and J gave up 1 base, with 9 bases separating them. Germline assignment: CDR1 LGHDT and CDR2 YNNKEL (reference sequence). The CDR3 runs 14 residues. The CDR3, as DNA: TGTGCCAGCAGCTATACAGGGAGCAATCAGCCCCAGCATTTT. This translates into CASSYTGSNQPQHF.

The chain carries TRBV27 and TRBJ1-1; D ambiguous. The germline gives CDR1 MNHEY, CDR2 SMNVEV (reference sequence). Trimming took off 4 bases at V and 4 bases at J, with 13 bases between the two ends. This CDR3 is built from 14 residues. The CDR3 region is CASSSKTSVTEAFF. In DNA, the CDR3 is TGTGCCAGCAGTTCAAAGACTTCGGTCACTGAAGCTTTCTTT.

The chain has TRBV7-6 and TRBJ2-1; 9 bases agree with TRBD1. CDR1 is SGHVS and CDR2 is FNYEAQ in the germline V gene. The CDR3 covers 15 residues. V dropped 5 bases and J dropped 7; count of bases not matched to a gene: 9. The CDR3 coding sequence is TGTGCCAGCAGCGGAGGGACAGGGTGGGCGAATGAGCAGTTCTTC. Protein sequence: CASSGGTGWANEQFF.

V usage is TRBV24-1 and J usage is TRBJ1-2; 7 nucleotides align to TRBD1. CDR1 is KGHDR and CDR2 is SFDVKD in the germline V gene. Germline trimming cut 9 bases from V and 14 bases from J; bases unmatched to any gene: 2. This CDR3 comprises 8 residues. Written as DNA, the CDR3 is TGTGCCACCTACAGGGGTACCTTC. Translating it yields CATYRGTF.

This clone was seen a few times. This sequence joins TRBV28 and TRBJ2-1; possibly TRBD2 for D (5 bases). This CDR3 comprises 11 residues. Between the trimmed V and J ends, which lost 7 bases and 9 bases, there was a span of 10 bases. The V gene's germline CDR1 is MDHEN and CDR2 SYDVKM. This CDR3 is CASKLVAEQFF. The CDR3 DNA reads TGTGCCAGCAAACTAGTGGCTGAGCAGTTCTTC.

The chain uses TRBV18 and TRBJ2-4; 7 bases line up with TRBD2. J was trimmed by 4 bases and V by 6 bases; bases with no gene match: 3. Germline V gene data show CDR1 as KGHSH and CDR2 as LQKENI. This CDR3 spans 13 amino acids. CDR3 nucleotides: TGTGCCAGCTCCAGCGGGGAAAAAAACATTCAGTACTTC. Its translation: CASSSGEKNIQYF.

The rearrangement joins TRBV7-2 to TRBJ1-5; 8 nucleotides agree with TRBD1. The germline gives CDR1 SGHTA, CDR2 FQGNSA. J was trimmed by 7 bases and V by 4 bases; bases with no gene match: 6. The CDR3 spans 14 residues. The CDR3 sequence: CASSSGTGYQPQHF. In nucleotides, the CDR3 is TGTGCCAGCAGCTCAGGGACAGGATACCAGCCCCAGCATTTT.

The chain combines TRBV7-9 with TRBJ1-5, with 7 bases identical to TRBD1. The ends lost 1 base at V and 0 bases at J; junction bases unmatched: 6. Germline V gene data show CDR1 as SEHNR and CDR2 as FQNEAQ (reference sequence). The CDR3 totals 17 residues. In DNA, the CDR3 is TGTGCCAGCAGCTTAGGGTTGGGGACAGATAGCAATCAGCCCCAGCATTTT. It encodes CASSLGLGTDSNQPQHF.